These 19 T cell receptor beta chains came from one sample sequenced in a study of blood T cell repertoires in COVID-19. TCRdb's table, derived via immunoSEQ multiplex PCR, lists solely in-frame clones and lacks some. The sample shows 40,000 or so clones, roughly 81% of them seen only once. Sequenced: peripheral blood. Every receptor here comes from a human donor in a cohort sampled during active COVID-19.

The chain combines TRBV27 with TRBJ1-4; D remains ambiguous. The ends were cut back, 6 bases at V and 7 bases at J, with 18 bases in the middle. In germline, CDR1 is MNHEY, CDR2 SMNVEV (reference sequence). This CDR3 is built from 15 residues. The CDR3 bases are TGTGCCAGCAGACCCAACGGAGTTGTATCTGAAAAACTGTTTTTT. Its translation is CASRPNGVVSEKLFF.

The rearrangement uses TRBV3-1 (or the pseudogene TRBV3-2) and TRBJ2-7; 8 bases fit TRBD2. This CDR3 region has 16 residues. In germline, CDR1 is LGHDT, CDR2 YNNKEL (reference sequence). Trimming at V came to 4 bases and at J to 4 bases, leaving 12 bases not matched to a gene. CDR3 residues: CASSPGLAPTGYEQYF. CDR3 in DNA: TGTGCCAGCAGCCCAGGACTAGCCCCAACCGGATACGAGCAGTACTTC.

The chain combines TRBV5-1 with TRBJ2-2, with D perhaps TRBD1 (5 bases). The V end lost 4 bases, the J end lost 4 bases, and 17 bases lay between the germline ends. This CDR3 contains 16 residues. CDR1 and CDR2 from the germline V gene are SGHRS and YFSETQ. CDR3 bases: TGCGCCAGCAGCCAGCAAATATCAGGGTTCACCGGGGAGCTGTTTTTT. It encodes CASSQQISGFTGELFF.

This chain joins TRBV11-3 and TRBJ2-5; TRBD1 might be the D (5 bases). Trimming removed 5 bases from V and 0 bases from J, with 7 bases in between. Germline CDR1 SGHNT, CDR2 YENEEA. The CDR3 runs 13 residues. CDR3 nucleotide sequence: TGTGCCAGCAGCCAGGGATACCAAGAGACCCAGTACTTC. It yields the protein CASSQGYQETQYF.

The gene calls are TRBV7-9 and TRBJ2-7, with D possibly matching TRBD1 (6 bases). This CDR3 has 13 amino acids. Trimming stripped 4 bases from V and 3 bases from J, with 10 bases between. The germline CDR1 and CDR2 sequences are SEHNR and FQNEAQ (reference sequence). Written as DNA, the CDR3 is TGTGCCAGCAGCTCAAGGGGGAACTACGAGCAGTACTTC. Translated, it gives CASSSRGNYEQYF.

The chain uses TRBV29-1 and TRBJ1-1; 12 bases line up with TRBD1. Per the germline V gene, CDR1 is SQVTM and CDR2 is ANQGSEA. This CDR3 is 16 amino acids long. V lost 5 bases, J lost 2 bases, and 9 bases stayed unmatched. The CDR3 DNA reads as TGCAGCGTTCTCCTACGGGACAGGGGGCCAAACACTGAAGCTTTCTTT. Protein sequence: CSVLLRDRGPNTEAFF. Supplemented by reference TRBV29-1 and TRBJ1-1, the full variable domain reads SAVISQKPSRDICQRGTSLTIQCQVDSQVTMMFWYRQQPGQSLTLIATANQGSEATYESGFVIDKFPISRPNLTFSTLTVSNMSPEDSSIYLCSVLLRDRGPNTEAFFGQGTRLTVV.

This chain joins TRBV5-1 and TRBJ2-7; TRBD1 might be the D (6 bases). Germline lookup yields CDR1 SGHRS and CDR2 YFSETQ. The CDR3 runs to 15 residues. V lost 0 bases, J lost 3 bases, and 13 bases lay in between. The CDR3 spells CASSLDPGQNYEQYF. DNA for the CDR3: TGCGCCAGCAGCTTGGATCCGGGACAAAACTACGAGCAGTACTTC.

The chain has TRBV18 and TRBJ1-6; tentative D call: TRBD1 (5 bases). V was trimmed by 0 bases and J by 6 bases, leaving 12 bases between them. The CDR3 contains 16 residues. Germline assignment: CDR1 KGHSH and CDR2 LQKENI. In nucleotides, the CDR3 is TGTGCCAGCTCACCACCTCAGGGCTTCGGTAATTCACCCCTCCACTTT. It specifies CASSPPQGFGNSPLHF.

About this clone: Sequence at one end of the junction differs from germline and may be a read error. The CDR3 nucleotides are TGTGCCAGCAGCGTAGAGGGGGGATCCTACGAGCAGTACTTC. This gives the protein CASSVEGGSYEQYF. The J gene is TRBJ2-7, the V gene TRBV11-2; D might be TRBD1 or TRBD2, each matching 6 bases. The CDR3 has 14 residues. The germline V gene has CDR1 SGHAT and CDR2 FQNNGV.

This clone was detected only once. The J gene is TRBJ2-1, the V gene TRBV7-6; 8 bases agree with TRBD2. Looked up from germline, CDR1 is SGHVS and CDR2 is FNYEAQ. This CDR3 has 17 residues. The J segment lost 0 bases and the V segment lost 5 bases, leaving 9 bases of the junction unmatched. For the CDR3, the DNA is TGTGCCAGCAGCCCCCGACCGGGGGGGCCCTCCTACAATGAGCAGTTCTTC. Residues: CASSPRPGGPSYNEQFF. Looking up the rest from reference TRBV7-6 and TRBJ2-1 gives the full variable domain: GAGVSQSPRYKVTKRGQDVALRCDPISGHVSLYWYRQALGQGPEFLTYFNYEAQQDKSGLPNDRFSAERPEGSISTLTIQRTEQRDSAMYRCASSPRPGGPSYNEQFFGPGTRLTVL.

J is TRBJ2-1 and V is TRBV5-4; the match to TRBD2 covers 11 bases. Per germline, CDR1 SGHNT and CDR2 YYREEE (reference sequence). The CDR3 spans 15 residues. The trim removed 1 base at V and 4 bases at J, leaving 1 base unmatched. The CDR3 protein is CASSLTSGGYNEQFF. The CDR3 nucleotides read TGTGCCAGCAGCTTGACTAGCGGGGGATACAATGAGCAGTTCTTC.

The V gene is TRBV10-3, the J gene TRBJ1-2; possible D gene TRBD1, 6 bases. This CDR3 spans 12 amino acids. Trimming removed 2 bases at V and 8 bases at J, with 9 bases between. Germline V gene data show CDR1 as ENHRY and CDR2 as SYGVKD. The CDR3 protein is CAISERGSGYTF. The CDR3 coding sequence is TGTGCCATCAGTGAGAGGGGGTCCGGCTACACCTTC.

The CDR3 coding sequence is TGTGCCAGCAGAGATGAACCGGGACAGAAACCGAGATCCTCTGGAAACACCATATATTTT. Amino acid sequence: CASRDEPGQKPRSSGNTIYF. The chain combines TRBV19 with TRBJ1-3; 7 nucleotides agree with TRBD1. The CDR3 runs 20 residues. Germline CDR1 LNHDA, CDR2 SQIVND (reference sequence). The trim removed 9 bases at V and 0 bases at J, leaving 23 bases unmatched.

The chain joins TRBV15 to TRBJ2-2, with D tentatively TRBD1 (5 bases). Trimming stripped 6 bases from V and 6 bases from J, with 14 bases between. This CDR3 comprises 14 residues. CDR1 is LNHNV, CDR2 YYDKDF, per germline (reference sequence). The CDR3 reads CATRRQGGAGELFF. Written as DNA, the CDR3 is TGTGCCACCAGGAGGCAGGGTGGGGCCGGGGAGCTGTTTTTT.

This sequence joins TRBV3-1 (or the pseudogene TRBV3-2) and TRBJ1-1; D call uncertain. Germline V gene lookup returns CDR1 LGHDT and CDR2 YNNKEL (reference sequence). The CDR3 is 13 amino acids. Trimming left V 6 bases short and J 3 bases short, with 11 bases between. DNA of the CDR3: TGTGCCAGCAGTCTTGCGGAGGACACTGAAGCTTTCTTT. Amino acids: CASSLAEDTEAFF.

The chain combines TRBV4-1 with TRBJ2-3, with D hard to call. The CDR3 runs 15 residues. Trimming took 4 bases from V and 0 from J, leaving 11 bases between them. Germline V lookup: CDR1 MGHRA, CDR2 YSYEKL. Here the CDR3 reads CASSRDWSSTDTQYF. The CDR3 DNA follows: TGCGCCAGCAGCCGCGACTGGTCTAGCACAGATACGCAGTATTTT.

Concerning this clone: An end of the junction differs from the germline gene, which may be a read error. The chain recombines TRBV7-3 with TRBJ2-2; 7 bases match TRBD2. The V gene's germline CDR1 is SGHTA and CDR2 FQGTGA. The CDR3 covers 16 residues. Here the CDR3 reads CASSVTGLSRTGELFF. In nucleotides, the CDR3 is TGTGCCAGCAGCGTAACGGGACTATCGCGGACCGGGGAGCTGTTTTTT.

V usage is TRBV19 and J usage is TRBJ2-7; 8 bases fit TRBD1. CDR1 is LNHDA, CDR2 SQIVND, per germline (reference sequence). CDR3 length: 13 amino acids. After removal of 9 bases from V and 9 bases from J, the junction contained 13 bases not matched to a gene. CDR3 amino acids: CASAETGDRGQYF. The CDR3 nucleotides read TGTGCCAGCGCGGAGACAGGGGACCGTGGGCAGTACTTC.

The CDR3 region has the DNA TGCGCCAGCAGCTTGGCCCCGGGACTAGCGGCGTACACCGGGGAGCTGTTTTTT. Amino acids: CASSLAPGLAAYTGELFF. This sequence joins TRBV5-1 and TRBJ2-2; 11 bases align to TRBD2. V lost 0 bases to trimming and J lost 3 bases; unmatched junction nucleotides: 7. Germline CDR1 and CDR2: SGHRS and YFSETQ. This CDR3 is built from 18 residues.